The 28 T cell receptor beta chains in this list originate from one sample, sequenced in a study of blood T cell repertoires in COVID-19. Profiling relied on immunoSEQ multiplex PCR, and the TCRdb table lists in-frame clones only, not all of them. Among fewer than 250,000 clones listed, 80% to 90% were seen once. What was sequenced was PBMCs or T cells enriched from blood (not recorded which). The receptor source for this set is a woman between 35 and 50 years old with acute COVID-19.

The chain is built from TRBV19 and TRBJ1-2; D remains unclear. Trimming took 1 base from V and 8 from J, leaving 14 bases between them. CDR1 LNHDA and CDR2 SQIVND come from the germline V gene (reference sequence). The CDR3 has 14 residues. CDR3 nucleotides: TGTGCCAGTAGTATAGCCCCTGCGGGCTTAGGCTACACCTTC. Encoded protein: CASSIAPAGLGYTF. The whole variable domain, remainder taken from reference TRBV19 and TRBJ1-2, is DGGITQSPKYLFRKEGQNVTLSCEQNLNHDAMYWYRQDPGQGLRLIYYSQIVNDFQKGDIAEGYSVSREKKESFPLTVTSAQKNPTAFYLCASSIAPAGLGYTFGSGTRLTVV.

This clone showed up just once. The rearrangement links TRBV5-4 to TRBJ1-6; 8 bases map to TRBD1. Germline V gene data show CDR1 as SGHNT and CDR2 as YYREEE (reference sequence). The CDR3 loop spans 14 amino acids. The V and J ends lost 0 bases and 8 bases, in that order; junction bases with no gene match: 1. The DNA of the CDR3 is TGTGCCAGCAGCTTGGTGGACAGGGATTCACCCCTCCACTTT. Translating gives CASSLVDRDSPLHF.

CDR3 nucleotides: TGCGCCAGCAGCCCCTCTAGCGACACCGGGGAGCTGTTTTTT. It codes for CASSPSSDTGELFF. This sequence joins TRBV5-1 and TRBJ2-2, with D perhaps TRBD2 (6 bases). This CDR3 spans 14 amino acids. V dropped 4 bases and J dropped 3 bases, with 10 bases sitting between them. In germline, CDR1 is SGHRS, CDR2 YFSETQ.

The chain links TRBV21-1 to TRBJ2-3; the table's TRBD2 call for D was not verified on the DNA. TRBV21-1 counts as a pseudogene. The CDR3 spans 19 residues. The CDR3 is CASSKAPYGLAGKLYTQYF. The DNA for the CDR3 is TGTGCCAGCAGCAAAGCGCCCTATGGACTAGCGGGAAAGCTATATACGCAGTATTTT.

Worth noting for this clone: One end of the junction does not line up with germline, which may come from a read error. The chain joins TRBV5-1 to TRBJ2-3; no definite D call. The germline V gene encodes CDR1 SGHRS and CDR2 YFSETQ. The CDR3 loop spans 15 amino acids. Written as DNA, the CDR3 is TGCGCCAGTAGCTTCATAGCCAAGAGTGCAGATACGCAGTATTTT. Its protein is CASSFIAKSADTQYF.

V usage is TRBV10-3 and J usage is TRBJ1-1, with D hard to call. Trimming removed 0 bases at V and 6 bases at J, with 8 bases between. This CDR3 region has 13 residues. CDR1 is ENHRY and CDR2 is SYGVKD in the germline V gene. The DNA for the CDR3 is TGTGCCATCAGTGAGTCCCCAGGCGCTGAAGCTTTCTTT. Translation: CAISESPGAEAFF.

The chain combines TRBV9 with TRBJ2-1; perhaps TRBD2 as D (6 bases). The germline gives CDR1 SGDLS, CDR2 YYNGEE. The CDR3 loop spans 16 amino acids. V shed 0 bases and J shed 4 bases, with 14 bases lying between them. The CDR3 DNA follows: TGTGCCAGCAGCGTAGGGCGGGATGAGTGGTACAATGAGCAGTTCTTC. Residues: CASSVGRDEWYNEQFF.

This clone was recorded many times. This chain connects TRBV11-3 to TRBJ2-7, with 7 bases lining up with TRBD2. The germline gives CDR1 SGHNT, CDR2 YENEEA. The CDR3 runs 17 residues. V shed 0 bases and J 0 bases; nucleotides not matched to a gene: 8. The CDR3 region is CASSLDPTSTYSYEQYF. DNA of the CDR3: TGTGCCAGCAGCTTAGATCCGACTAGCACCTACTCCTACGAGCAGTACTTC.

This clone was seen just once. The DNA is left out, because the CDR3 cannot be placed on it with certainty; the CDR3 is given as TCRdb lists it. This chain links TRBV28 with TRBJ1-1. The germline V gene has CDR1 MDHEN and CDR2 SYDVKM. The CDR3 is 13 amino acids long, termini counted. The CDR3 loop is CASILGGNTEAFF.

The V gene is TRBV6-9, the J gene TRBJ2-1; D might be TRBD2 (6 bases). V lost 0 bases, J lost 5 bases, and 14 bases lay in between. CDR3 length equals 16 residues. Per the germline V gene, CDR1 is MNHGY and CDR2 is SVAAGI. CDR3: CASSYSYQAGDNEQFF. CDR3 coding DNA: TGTGCCAGCAGTTATTCGTACCAAGCGGGCGACAATGAGCAGTTCTTC.

The chain is built from TRBV2 and TRBJ2-1, with 10 bases lining up with TRBD1. Germline assignment: CDR1 SNHLY and CDR2 FYNNEI. The J segment lost 7 bases and the V segment lost 4 bases, leaving 7 bases of the junction unmatched. This CDR3 comprises 15 residues. The CDR3 here is CASSAGGTGVNEQFF. CDR3 DNA sequence: TGTGCCAGCAGTGCCGGAGGGACAGGGGTGAATGAGCAGTTCTTC.

The chain combines TRBV27 with TRBJ2-1, with D possibly matching TRBD2 (5 bases). The CDR3 sequence is 14 residues long. Trimming pared 2 bases from V and 5 bases from J, leaving 10 bases between. Germline CDR1 and CDR2: MNHEY and SMNVEV (reference sequence). CDR3 amino acids: CASSLGLINNEQFF. The CDR3 DNA is TGTGCCAGCAGTTTAGGACTTATCAACAATGAGCAGTTCTTC.

The CDR3 loop reads CSVDSGEDWERNEQFF. Written as DNA, the CDR3 is TGCAGCGTTGACAGCGGGGAGGACTGGGAGCGCAATGAGCAGTTCTTC. The chain employs TRBV29-1 and TRBJ2-1, with 7 bases lining up with TRBD2. After removal of 3 bases from V and 6 bases from J, the junction contained 14 bases not matched to a gene. The CDR3 consists of 16 residues. Germline CDR1 is SQVTM and CDR2 is ANQGSEA.

Regarding this clone: The germline gene is not matched at one end of the junction; a read error may be the cause. The CDR3 DNA reads as TGTGCCAGCAGCCAAAGCCTGGCGGGGGAGCGGTACTTC. Amino acid sequence: CASSQSLAGERYF. The rearrangement joins TRBV3-1 (or the pseudogene TRBV3-2) to TRBJ2-7; 7 bases agree with TRBD2. The CDR3 consists of 13 residues. Germline loops: CDR1 LGHDT, CDR2 YNNKEL (reference sequence).

This clone was seen a single time. V gene TRBV24-1 combines with J gene TRBJ2-2, with D possibly being TRBD2 (5 bases). The germline V gene encodes CDR1 KGHDR and CDR2 SFDVKD. This CDR3 is 13 amino acids long. The V end lost 5 bases, the J end lost 6 bases, and 9 bases lay between the germline ends. In nucleotides, the CDR3 is TGTGCCACCAGTGGAGGGAGTGCCGGGGAGCTGTTTTTT. Its protein product is CATSGGSAGELFF.

V and J are TRBV28 and TRBJ2-7, with D possibly being TRBD1 (5 bases). CDR3 length: 14 residues. Germline loops: CDR1 MDHEN, CDR2 SYDVKM. Between the trimmed V and J ends, which lost 7 bases and 3 bases, there was a span of 16 bases. CDR3 DNA: TGTGCCAGCACCCTCACAGGACGACACTACGAGCAGTACTTC. As protein: CASTLTGRHYEQYF.

The J gene is TRBJ2-6, the V gene TRBV27; TRBD1 might be the D (5 bases). There are 16 residues in the CDR3. The ends were cut back, 5 bases at V and 0 bases at J, with 11 bases in the middle. Germline V gene data show CDR1 as MNHEY and CDR2 as SMNVEV (reference sequence). CDR3 sequence (DNA): TGTGCCAGCAGTAGGGGATGGAGCTCTGGGGCCAACGTCCTGACTTTC. It encodes CASSRGWSSGANVLTF.

The chain is built from TRBV3-1 (or the pseudogene TRBV3-2) and TRBJ2-3; 11 bases are shared with TRBD2. Germline V gene data show CDR1 as LGHDT and CDR2 as YNNKEL (reference sequence). V was clipped by 5 bases and J by 6 bases; unmatched bases: 16. The CDR3 covers 18 residues. CDR3 nucleotides: TGTGCCAGCAGCACCCTCGGGGCTAGCGGGGGGAAAGGGGATACGCAGTATTTT. This translates into CASSTLGASGGKGDTQYF.

The count of this clone is one. The rearrangement links TRBV29-1 to TRBJ1-1, with 12 bases that match TRBD1. Unmatched junction bases numbered 14, after V lost 6 bases and J lost 6 bases. Per germline, CDR1 SQVTM and CDR2 ANQGSEA. The CDR3 runs to 16 residues. DNA for the CDR3: TGCAGCGTAACACCGGGACAGGGGGCGAGTATACCTGAAGCTTTCTTT. Translation: CSVTPGQGASIPEAFF. Full variable domain (rest looked up from reference TRBV29-1 and TRBJ1-1): SAVISQKPSRDICQRGTSLTIQCQVDSQVTMMFWYRQQPGQSLTLIATANQGSEATYESGFVIDKFPISRPNLTFSTLTVSNMSPEDSSIYLCSVTPGQGASIPEAFFGQGTRLTVV.

This clone was recorded once. This sequence joins TRBV5-5 and TRBJ2-7; 9 nucleotides match TRBD2. The CDR3 has 15 residues. CDR1 SGHKS and CDR2 YYEKEE come from the germline V gene (reference sequence). Trimming took 4 bases from V and 0 from J; bases not matched to a gene: 5. The CDR3 region is CASSILAGVSYEQYF. In DNA form, the CDR3 reads TGTGCCAGCAGCATACTAGCGGGCGTCTCCTACGAGCAGTACTTC. Using reference TRBV5-5 and TRBJ2-7 for the parts outside the CDR3, the full variable domain is DAGVTQSPTHLIKTRGQQVTLRCSPISGHKSVSWYQQVLGQGPQFIFQYYEKEERGRGNFPDRFSARQFPNYSSELNVNALLLGDSALYLCASSILAGVSYEQYFGPGTRLTVT.

The chain carries TRBV3-1 (or the pseudogene TRBV3-2) and TRBJ1-2; weak D call: TRBD1 (5 bases). V lost 0 bases, J lost 2 bases, and 7 bases lay in between. This CDR3 has 14 amino acids. Germline V CDR1 and CDR2: LGHDT, YNNKEL (reference sequence). CDR3 region: CASSQEDSNYGYTF. CDR3 DNA: TGTGCCAGCAGCCAAGAAGACAGCAACTATGGCTACACCTTC.

By proportion, this clone is medium-sized (0.01 to 0.1%). This chain links TRBV5-8 with TRBJ1-5; no firm D call. V gave up 0 bases and J gave up 0 bases, with 7 bases separating them. Germline V gene sequence: CDR1 SGHTS, CDR2 YDEGEE. The CDR3 is 15 residues long. CDR3 in amino acids: CASSLAGNSNQPQHF. The CDR3 coding sequence is TGTGCCAGCAGCTTGGCGGGGAATAGCAATCAGCCCCAGCATTTT.

This chain uses TRBV3-1 (or the pseudogene TRBV3-2) with TRBJ2-4; 10 bases agree with TRBD1. The junction had 5 bases not matched to a gene; V was cut back by 5 bases and J by 7 bases. From germline, CDR1 is LGHDT and CDR2 YNNKEL (reference sequence). The CDR3 covers 14 residues. In DNA, the CDR3 is TGTGCCAGCAGCGCGACAGGGGGCGCCAACATTCAGTACTTC. Protein sequence: CASSATGGANIQYF.

The chain links TRBV5-4 to TRBJ2-1; a possible D gene is TRBD1 (5 bases). Germline V CDR1 and CDR2: SGHNT, YYREEE (reference sequence). This CDR3 has 13 residues. Trimming shortened V by 0 bases and J by 11 bases, and 12 bases separated the two germline ends. Here the CDR3 reads CASSLAMSGKQFF. The CDR3 DNA follows: TGTGCCAGCAGCTTGGCCATGTCAGGGAAGCAGTTCTTC.

The chain joins TRBV28 to TRBJ1-2, with D hard to call. Between the trimmed V and J ends, which lost 4 bases and 2 bases, there was a span of 8 bases. This CDR3 comprises 13 residues. Germline CDR1 and CDR2: MDHEN and SYDVKM. CDR3 residues: CASSSPRNYGYTF. Here the CDR3 DNA reads TGTGCCAGCAGTTCCCCTAGGAACTATGGCTACACCTTC.

The chain's CDR3 is CASSFAGVTGANVLTF. CDR3 nucleotide sequence: TGTGCCAGCAGTTTTGCAGGGGTTACTGGGGCCAACGTCCTGACTTTC. The rearrangement uses TRBV2 and TRBJ2-6; TRBD1 might be the D (6 bases). With 5 bases removed from V and 2 bases from J, the gap between germline ends came to 13 bases. The V gene's germline CDR1 is SNHLY and CDR2 FYNNEI. This CDR3 contains 16 residues.

The chain employs TRBV5-1 and TRBJ2-7, with D possibly matching TRBD1 (5 bases). The CDR3 is 15 residues long. Trimming cost V 0 bases and J 0 bases, with 10 bases left between them. Germline CDR1 reads SGHRS; CDR2 reads YFSETQ. The CDR3 here is CASSLETAFSYEQYF. CDR3 DNA: TGCGCCAGCAGCTTGGAGACAGCCTTCTCCTACGAGCAGTACTTC.

This chain connects TRBV10-3 to TRBJ1-5, with D possibly TRBD1 on 6 matching bases. From germline, CDR1 is ENHRY and CDR2 SYGVKD. The CDR3 spans 14 residues. V was shortened by 4 bases and J by 3 bases, with 10 bases between the two germline ends. The CDR3 DNA reads as TGTGCCATCAGTGGGCAGGGGACCAATCAGCCCCAGCATTTT. This gives the protein CAISGQGTNQPQHF.